This is a list of T cell receptor beta chains from one sample in a study of regulatory dendritic cells for organ transplantation. Sequencing used immunoSEQ multiplex PCR; TCRdb keeps in-frame clones, though not all of them. The sample has about 20,000 clones; approximately 83% are singletons. For these receptors, no antigen is known. Sequencing was carried out using naive CD4+ T cells from blood cultured with regulatory dendritic cells. The receptor source for this set is a human donor in good health. The CDR3 runs from the conserved cysteine through the conserved F or W. Fields, in order: J gene, V gene, clone size, D gene, CDR3 protein, CDR3 DNA. A D gene is named only where the DNA matches it firmly. Expanded clones get a size class; other rows say once, few or many, or leave the size out.

J gene: TRBJ1-1
V gene: TRBV18
clone size: .
D gene: .
CDR3 protein: CASSPTRYSDTEAFF
CDR3 DNA: TGTGCCAGCTCACCAACCCGGTATAGCGACACTGAAGCTTTCTTT

J gene: TRBJ2-5
V gene: TRBV6-5
clone size: .
D gene: TRBD2
CDR3 protein: CASSSSGGHQETQYF
CDR3 DNA: TGTGCCAGCAGTAGTAGCGGGGGGCACCAAGAGACCCAGTACTTC

J gene: TRBJ1-1
V gene: TRBV7-2
clone size: .
D gene: .
CDR3 protein: CASSLVTGLGTEAFF
CDR3 DNA: TGTGCCAGCAGCTTAGTTACAGGGTTGGGCACTGAAGCTTTCTTT

J gene: TRBJ1-6
V gene: TRBV15
clone size: few
D gene: TRBD1
CDR3 protein: CATSRGTGGGSPLHF
CDR3 DNA: TGTGCCACCAGCAGAGGGACAGGGGGTGGTTCACCCCTCCACTTT

J gene: TRBJ2-3
V gene: TRBV7-2
clone size: .
D gene: .
CDR3 protein: CASSLEGPATHTDTQYF
CDR3 DNA: TGTGCCAGCAGCTTAGAAGGGCCCGCCACACACACAGATACGCAGTATTTT

J gene: TRBJ2-3
V gene: TRBV5-1
clone size: .
D gene: .
CDR3 protein: CASRSGAPSTDTQYF
CDR3 DNA: TGCGCCAGCCGATCTGGTGCTCCGAGCACAGATACGCAGTATTTT

J gene: TRBJ1-3
V gene: TRBV6-5
clone size: .
D gene: .
CDR3 protein: CASSYAGAWGNTIYF
CDR3 DNA: TGTGCCAGCAGTTACGCCGGCGCGTGGGGAAACACCATATATTTT

J gene: TRBJ2-3
V gene: TRBV6-1
clone size: .
D gene: .
CDR3 protein: CASSAKRDLDTQYF
CDR3 DNA: TGTGCCAGCAGCGCCAAACGGGATTTGGATACGCAGTATTTT

J gene: TRBJ2-1
V gene: TRBV5-4
clone size: .
D gene: TRBD2
CDR3 protein: CASSLTSGSVDEQFF
CDR3 DNA: TGTGCCAGCAGCTTGACTAGCGGGAGTGTCGATGAGCAGTTCTTC

J gene: TRBJ1-6
V gene: TRBV18
clone size: .
D gene: .
CDR3 protein: CASSPLRSDSPLHF
CDR3 DNA: TGTGCCAGCTCACCACTTCGGTCGGATTCACCCCTCCACTTT

J gene: TRBJ2-3
V gene: TRBV2
clone size: .
D gene: TRBD2
CDR3 protein: CASNLAGADTQYF
CDR3 DNA: TGTGCCAGCAATCTAGCGGGAGCAGATACGCAGTATTTT

J gene: TRBJ2-3
V gene: TRBV7-3
clone size: .
D gene: .
CDR3 protein: CASSLTPGLISDTQYF
CDR3 DNA: TGTGCCAGCAGCTTAACTCCGGGATTAATCTCAGATACGCAGTATTTT

J gene: TRBJ1-3
V gene: TRBV30
clone size: .
D gene: .
CDR3 protein: CAWSWGVGAAYGNTIYF
CDR3 DNA: TGTGCCTGGAGTTGGGGTGTGGGGGCTGCGTATGGAAACACCATATATTTT

J gene: TRBJ2-2
V gene: TRBV7-3
clone size: .
D gene: .
CDR3 protein: CASSYGTLNTGELFF
CDR3 DNA: TGTGCCAGCAGCTACGGGACCTTGAACACCGGGGAGCTGTTTTTT

J gene: TRBJ2-3
V gene: TRBV6-6
clone size: .
D gene: .
CDR3 protein: CASSYSGYSDTQYF
CDR3 DNA: TGTGCCAGCAGTTACTCGGGGTACTCAGATACGCAGTATTTT

J gene: TRBJ2-5
V gene: TRBV19
clone size: .
D gene: TRBD2
CDR3 protein: CASSQGAGLAGQETQYF
CDR3 DNA: TGTGCCAGTAGCCAGGGTGCGGGACTAGCGGGGCAAGAGACCCAGTACTTC

J gene: TRBJ2-3
V gene: TRBV19
clone size: .
D gene: .
CDR3 protein: CASSMWSDTQYF
CDR3 DNA: TGTGCCAGTAGTATGTGGAGTGATACGCAGTATTTT

J gene: TRBJ1-2
V gene: TRBV5-4
clone size: .
D gene: .
CDR3 protein: CASSPPQGRYGYTF
CDR3 DNA: TGTGCCAGCAGCCCCCCACAGGGCCGGTATGGCTACACCTTC

J gene: TRBJ2-7
V gene: TRBV28
clone size: .
D gene: .
CDR3 protein: CASRPPPGGDPYEQYF
CDR3 DNA: TGTGCCAGCAGACCTCCGCCGGGGGGCGATCCCTACGAGCAGTACTTC

J gene: TRBJ1-3
V gene: TRBV2
clone size: .
D gene: TRBD1
CDR3 protein: CANRQGSGNTIYF
CDR3 DNA: TGTGCCAACCGACAGGGCTCTGGAAACACCATATATTTT

J gene: TRBJ1-1
V gene: TRBV5-6
clone size: .
D gene: .
CDR3 protein: CASSPISLVTEAFF
CDR3 DNA: TGTGCCAGCAGCCCTATTTCCCTGGTGACTGAAGCTTTCTTT

J gene: TRBJ2-1
V gene: TRBV9
clone size: .
D gene: TRBD2
CDR3 protein: CASSAQGLADYNEQFF
CDR3 DNA: TGTGCCAGCAGCGCCCAGGGACTAGCGGACTACAATGAGCAGTTCTTC

J gene: TRBJ1-1
V gene: TRBV15
clone size: .
D gene: .
CDR3 protein: CATSPDRRRAFF
CDR3 DNA: TGTGCCACCAGCCCCGACAGGAGGAGGGCTTTCTTT

J gene: TRBJ2-4
V gene: TRBV23-1
clone size: .
D gene: TRBD1
CDR3 protein: CASSLPMDQWSTRGRGTKNIQYF
CDR3 DNA: TGCGCCAGCAGCCTCCCCATGGACCAGTGGTCGACCAGGGGGCGGGGAACCAAAAACATTCAGTACTTC

J gene: TRBJ2-3
V gene: TRBV28
clone size: .
D gene: .
CDR3 protein: CASSLPGPDTQYF
CDR3 DNA: TGTGCCAGCAGTTTGCCGGGGCCAGATACGCAGTATTTT

J gene: TRBJ2-3
V gene: TRBV5-1
clone size: .
D gene: TRBD1
CDR3 protein: CASSSTGGASDTQYF
CDR3 DNA: TGCGCCAGCAGCTCTACAGGGGGCGCTTCAGATACGCAGTATTTT

J gene: TRBJ1-6
V gene: TRBV6-5
clone size: .
D gene: .
CDR3 protein: CASSERDYSPLHF
CDR3 DNA: TGTGCCAGCAGTGAGAGGGATTATTCACCCCTCCACTTT

J gene: TRBJ2-7
V gene: TRBV15
clone size: .
D gene: .
CDR3 protein: CATSRDRMGISSYEQYF
CDR3 DNA: TGTGCCACCAGCAGAGATCGTATGGGGATAAGCTCCTACGAGCAGTACTTC

J gene: TRBJ1-4
V gene: TRBV5-1
clone size: once
D gene: .
CDR3 protein: CASSLLLSGEKLFF
CDR3 DNA: TGCGCCAGCAGCTTGCTTTTATCGGGGGAGAAACTGTTTTTT

J gene: TRBJ2-1
V gene: TRBV15
clone size: .
D gene: .
CDR3 protein: CATSGGLATSYNEQFF
CDR3 DNA: TGTGCCACCAGCGGGGGGCTAGCGACCTCCTACAATGAGCAGTTCTTC

J gene: TRBJ1-2
V gene: TRBV6-5
clone size: .
D gene: .
CDR3 protein: CASRETSPTLVGYTF
CDR3 DNA: TGTGCCAGCAGAGAGACCTCTCCTACCCTGGTGGGCTACACCTTC

J gene: TRBJ1-4
V gene: TRBV30
clone size: .
D gene: TRBD1
CDR3 protein: CAWSPDRVSEKLFF
CDR3 DNA: TGTGCCTGGAGTCCGGACAGGGTGTCGGAAAAACTGTTTTTT

J gene: TRBJ2-6
V gene: TRBV28
clone size: .
D gene: .
CDR3 protein: CASSLTGRRLTSGANVLTF
CDR3 DNA: TGTGCCAGCAGTTTGACGGGCAGAAGGTTAACTTCTGGGGCCAACGTCCTGACTTTC

J gene: TRBJ2-1
V gene: TRBV9
clone size: .
D gene: .
CDR3 protein: CASSPQAGGPLLEQFF
CDR3 DNA: TGTGCCAGCAGCCCCCAAGCTGGGGGCCCCCTACTTGAGCAGTTCTTC

J gene: TRBJ2-7
V gene: TRBV4-1
clone size: .
D gene: .
CDR3 protein: CASSQDQYRASILYF
CDR3 DNA: TGCGCCAGCAGCCAAGATCAGTACCGCGCTAGTATTCTCTACTTC

J gene: TRBJ1-5
V gene: TRBV10-2
clone size: once
D gene: .
CDR3 protein: CASNLGPDQPQHF
CDR3 DNA: TGCGCCAGCAATCTAGGCCCGGATCAGCCCCAGCATTTT

J gene: TRBJ1-6
V gene: TRBV27
clone size: .
D gene: TRBD1
CDR3 protein: CASRTGVSYNSPLHF
CDR3 DNA: TGTGCCAGCAGGACAGGGGTCTCCTATAATTCACCCCTCCACTTT

J gene: TRBJ2-3
V gene: TRBV19
clone size: .
D gene: .
CDR3 protein: CASKLGLGTDTQYF
CDR3 DNA: TGTGCCAGTAAACTGGGTCTCGGCACAGATACGCAGTATTTT

J gene: TRBJ2-5
V gene: TRBV2
clone size: .
D gene: .
CDR3 protein: CASSTGGEETQYF
CDR3 DNA: TGTGCCAGCAGTACCGGGGGAGAAGAGACCCAGTACTTC

J gene: TRBJ1-1
V gene: TRBV11-2
clone size: .
D gene: .
CDR3 protein: CASSNWRTEAFF
CDR3 DNA: TGTGCCAGCAGCAACTGGCGCACTGAAGCTTTCTTT

J gene: TRBJ2-7
V gene: TRBV6-5
clone size: .
D gene: .
CDR3 protein: CASSYKGRGAYEQYF
CDR3 DNA: TGTGCCAGCAGTTATAAAGGCAGGGGAGCATACGAGCAGTACTTC

J gene: TRBJ2-7
V gene: TRBV6-6
clone size: .
D gene: .
CDR3 protein: CASSYPGAYEQYF
CDR3 DNA: TGTGCCAGCAGTTACCCAGGAGCCTACGAGCAGTACTTC

J gene: TRBJ2-7
V gene: TRBV4-2
clone size: .
D gene: TRBD2
CDR3 protein: CASSQGIAGPSYEQYF
CDR3 DNA: TGTGCCAGCAGCCAAGGTATAGCGGGGCCCTCCTACGAGCAGTACTTC

J gene: TRBJ2-2
V gene: TRBV7-9
clone size: .
D gene: .
CDR3 protein: CASSFVGGRTGELFF
CDR3 DNA: TGTGCCAGCAGCTTTGTCGGGGGGCGGACCGGGGAGCTGTTTTTT

J gene: TRBJ2-7
V gene: TRBV28
clone size: .
D gene: .
CDR3 protein: CASSFSGVRGEQYF
CDR3 DNA: TGTGCCAGCAGTTTTTCAGGGGTCAGGGGCGAGCAGTACTTC

J gene: TRBJ1-2
V gene: TRBV10-3
clone size: few
D gene: TRBD1
CDR3 protein: CAISTTGGGYGYTF
CDR3 DNA: TGTGCCATCAGTACAACAGGGGGCGGCTATGGCTACACCTTC

J gene: TRBJ2-5
V gene: TRBV7-9
clone size: .
D gene: .
CDR3 protein: CASSRGPLEETQYF
CDR3 DNA: TGTGCCAGCAGCCGCGGCCCTCTGGAAGAGACCCAGTACTTC

J gene: TRBJ1-5
V gene: TRBV28
clone size: .
D gene: .
CDR3 protein: CASTQGQPQHF
CDR3 DNA: TGTGCCAGCACCCAAGGTCAGCCCCAGCATTTT

J gene: TRBJ1-1
V gene: TRBV7-9
clone size: .
D gene: TRBD1
CDR3 protein: CATTGQGGEYTEAFF
CDR3 DNA: TGTGCCACCACCGGACAGGGCGGTGAGTACACTGAAGCTTTCTTT

J gene: TRBJ1-1
V gene: TRBV29-1
clone size: .
D gene: .
CDR3 protein: CSVDGEGTEAFF
CDR3 DNA: TGCAGCGTTGATGGGGAGGGCACTGAAGCTTTCTTT

J gene: TRBJ1-1
V gene: TRBV2
clone size: .
D gene: .
CDR3 protein: CASNDRSDTEAFF
CDR3 DNA: TGTGCCAGCAACGACAGGTCTGACACTGAAGCTTTCTTT

J gene: TRBJ1-1
V gene: TRBV18
clone size: few
D gene: .
CDR3 protein: CASSPMEGSNTEAFF
CDR3 DNA: TGTGCCAGCTCACCAATGGAGGGATCGAACACTGAAGCTTTCTTT

J gene: TRBJ1-2
V gene: TRBV30
clone size: .
D gene: .
CDR3 protein: CAWRRSSTVTNYGYTF
CDR3 DNA: TGTGCCTGGAGGAGGTCATCGACAGTTACTAACTATGGCTACACCTTC